This TCR beta chain derives from a study of cytomegalovirus exposure and HLA in healthy donors. Overall study results and limits: 164 TCR beta chains were listed as cytomegalovirus-associated. Using the classifier, cytomegalovirus status was reportedly diagnosed with high specificity and sensitivity. In a later analysis, compared with equally common non-associated chains, HLA-associated beta chains were more expanded. In the analysis, some V segments, TRBV6-2 and TRBV6-3 included, were excluded as indistinguishable.

The CDR3 is made up of 14 amino acids. Germline V gives CDR1 GTSNPN, CDR2 SVGIG (reference sequence). V was trimmed by 6 bases and J by 10 bases, leaving 21 bases between them. Note on this clone: The antigen is unknown.

The PCR contained 60 Vbeta and 13 Jbeta primers. Using immunoSEQ multiplex PCR, the repertoire was profiled, and TCRdb retains in-frame clones only, with some absent. The sample lists around 200,000 clones, about 80% occurring once. This receptor was obtained from a middle-aged woman in good health and CMV-seronegative. V is TRBV30 and J is TRBJ1-4; D uncertain. The sample was PBMCs. The CDR3 loop is CACPTDSYSGKLFF. The CDR3 region has the DNA TGTGCCTGCCCGACGGACTCCTATAGTGGAAAACTGTTTTTT.